This T cell receptor beta chain derives from a study of blood T cell repertoires in COVID-19. V dropped 0 bases and J dropped 10; count of bases not matched to a gene: 4. Germline CDR1 reads SGDLS; CDR2 reads YYNGEE. The length of the CDR3 is 14 residues. Assay used: immunoSEQ multiplex PCR; TCRdb lists only in-frame clones, some missing. The sample holds 250,000 or so clones, around 89% seen once. The chain uses TRBV9 and TRBJ1-6, with 7 bases fitting TRBD1. The clonotype comes from a man in his forties or fifties who had recovered from COVID-19. Sequenced: PBMCs or T cells enriched from blood (not recorded which). CDR3 in DNA: TGTGCCAGCAGCGTAGTAACAGGGGAGTCACCCCTCCACTTT. It translates to CASSVVTGESPLHF.